What follows describes a single T cell receptor (beta chain). Its specificity is not known. A single base separates this from a much larger clone, so it may be a read error. The entry originates in a study of regulatory T cells in long-lasting Graves disease. The sample's time point: newly diagnosed GD, antithyroid drugs for less than 3 months. TCR sequences were obtained from RNA taken from PBMCs. According to the study, TCR beta libraries were built with iRepertoire HTBI primers and CDR3-region Arm-PCR. One entry per CDR3 protein, called by TCRdb with MiXCR from the multiplex PCR reads. This repertoire shows 510,000 or so distinct CDR3 sequences, approximately 12% found once; its top ten account for around 10%. This CDR3 has 15 residues. Looked up from germline, CDR1 is MNHEY and CDR2 is SVGEGT. Whole-study results and caveats: Persistent disease samples used TRBV28, TRBJ1-2 and TRBJ2-5 preferentially.

Another study also made use of these data, one on T cells in Graves' hyperthyroidism and ophthalmopathy. From that second work: Patients with uncontrolled infections, other autoimmune diseases, pregnancy or lactation were excluded.

The chain recombines TRBV6-2 or TRBV6-3 with TRBJ1-5, with TRBD1 matching 7 bases. The sequenced sample was peripheral blood mononuclear cells (PBMCs), obtained at new diagnosis, from a patient treated with antithyroid drugs. The receptor was isolated from a woman under 40 with Graves disease. The CDR3 coding sequence is TGTGCCATCAGTTACGTCGCAGGGGGAAATCAGCCCCAGCATTTT. Translating gives CAISYVAGGNQPQHF.